These T cell receptor beta chains were read from a single sample in a study of cytomegalovirus exposure and HLA in healthy donors. Profiling relied on immunoSEQ multiplex PCR, and the TCRdb table lists in-frame clones only, not all of them. The repertoire holds about 150,000 clones, with roughly 73% as singletons. Material for sequencing was PBMCs. These receptors originate from a young woman in good health and CMV-seronegative. Both conserved end residues are part of each CDR3. A D gene is named only where the DNA matches it firmly. Clone size appears in some rows only: once, few, many, or a class for an expanded clone.

TRBJ1-4 NA TRBV25-1 NA CASSELGVNNEKLFF TGTGCCAGCAGTGAATTGGGAGTAAATAATGAAAAACTGTTTTTT
TRBJ1-2 NA TRBV7-9 NA CASSPMTPISGYTF TGTGCCAGCAGCCCTATGACACCGATTAGTGGCTACACCTTC
TRBJ2-1 few TRBV12-2 NA CASHLKTETRDEQFF TGTGCAAGTCACTTAAAGACAGAGACCCGCGATGAGCAGTTCTTC
TRBJ1-1 NA TRBV7-2 TRBD1 CASSLTGVNTEAFF TGTGCCAGCAGCCTAACAGGGGTGAACACTGAAGCTTTCTTT
TRBJ2-6 once TRBV5-4 NA CASSSGTPGANGLTF TGTGCCAGCAGCTCCGGGACACCAGGGGCCAACGGCCTGACTTTC
TRBJ2-1 NA TRBV1 NA CTSSHGIRDRGYNEQFF TGCACCAGCAGCCATGGAATCCGGGACAGGGGCTACAATGAGCAGTTCTTC
TRBJ2-2 NA TRBV6-5 TRBD2 CASSYSRGGNTGELFF TGTGCCAGCAGTTACTCGCGGGGGGGGAACACCGGGGAGCTGTTTTTT
TRBJ1-2 few TRBV4-3 NA CASSALAGGQNYGYTF TGCGCCAGCAGCGCCCTGGCCGGGGGGCAGAACTATGGCTACACCTTC
TRBJ2-1 NA TRBV27 NA CASRAKSVRDNEQFF TGTGCCAGCAGAGCCAAATCCGTCCGGGACAATGAGCAGTTCTTC
TRBJ1-1 NA TRBV19 NA CASSLRGTEAFF TGTGCCAGTAGTTTACGGGGTACTGAAGCTTTCTTT
TRBJ1-3 NA TRBV19 TRBD1 CACSGLGTGFGNTIYF TGTGCCTGCAGCGGTCTCGGGACAGGGTTTGGAAACACCATATATTTT
TRBJ2-3 NA TRBV28 TRBD2 CAIQEQRGRTDTQYF TGTGCCATCCAAGAGCAGCGGGGCCGCACAGATACGCAGTATTTT
TRBJ1-6 NA TRBV2 TRBD1 CASSERGPDSPLHF TGTGCCAGCAGTGAAAGGGGGCCAGATTCACCCCTCCACTTT
TRBJ1-6 NA TRBV28 NA CASSRGYNSPLHF TGTGCCAGTTCGAGGGGGTATAATTCACCCCTCCACTTT
TRBJ1-2 NA TRBV7-2 NA CASSIQGYRDGYTF TGTGCCAGCAGCATACAGGGATATCGGGATGGCTACACCTTC
TRBJ1-5 NA TRBV28 NA CASSLFRGDQPQHF TGTGCCAGCAGTTTATTTAGAGGTGATCAGCCCCAGCATTTT
TRBJ1-4 NA TRBV6-5 NA CASSYRQPEKLFF TGTGCCAGCAGTTACCGACAGCCTGAAAAACTGTTTTTT